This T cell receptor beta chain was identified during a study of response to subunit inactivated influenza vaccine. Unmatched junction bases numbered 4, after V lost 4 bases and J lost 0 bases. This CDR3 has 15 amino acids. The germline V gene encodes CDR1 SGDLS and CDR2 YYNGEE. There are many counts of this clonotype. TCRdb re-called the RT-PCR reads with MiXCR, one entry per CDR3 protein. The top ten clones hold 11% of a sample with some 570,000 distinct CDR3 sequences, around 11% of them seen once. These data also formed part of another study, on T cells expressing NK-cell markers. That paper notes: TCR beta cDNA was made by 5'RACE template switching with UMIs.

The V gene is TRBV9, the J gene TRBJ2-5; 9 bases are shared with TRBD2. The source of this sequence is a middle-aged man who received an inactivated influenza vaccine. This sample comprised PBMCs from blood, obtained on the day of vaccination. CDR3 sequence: CASSPQRGDQETQYF. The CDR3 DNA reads TGTGCCAGCAGCCCCCAGCGGGGGGACCAAGAGACCCAGTACTTC.